This TCR beta chain was found in a study of cytomegalovirus exposure and HLA in healthy donors. Looking at the study overall: Samples from HLA-typed donors yielded 65 million to 85 million unique TCRs in an early data release. Whole-study results and caveats: Compared with the roughly 700-donor mean, an Asian-associated ancestry cluster reportedly had fewer N-insertions, according to a later analysis.

V was trimmed by 3 bases and J by 12 bases, leaving 14 bases between them. From germline, CDR1 is LNHNV and CDR2 YYDKDF (reference sequence). The CDR3 contains 13 residues. As to this clone: The antigen is undetermined.

With 60 Vbeta and 13 Jbeta primers, the PCR was carried out. Libraries were prepared by immunoSEQ multiplex PCR; TCRdb keeps only in-frame clonotypes and omits some of them. The sample lists 100,000 to 150,000 clones, around 78% occurring once. The V gene is TRBV15, the J gene TRBJ1-4; unclear D gene. Specimen: PBMCs. The TCR sequence derives from a man aged 35-49 years in good health and CMV-seronegative. This CDR3 is CATSSGERTELFF. As DNA, the CDR3 is TGTGCCACCAGCAGCGGGGAAAGGACCGAACTGTTTTTT. The full variable domain, in which reference TRBV15 and TRBJ1-4 provide the parts outside the CDR3, is DAMVIQNPRYQVTQFGKPVTLSCSQTLNHNVMYWYQQKSSQAPKLLFHYYDKDFNNEADTPDNFQSRRPNTSFCFLDIRSPGLGDTAMYLCATSSGERTELFFGSGTQLSVL.